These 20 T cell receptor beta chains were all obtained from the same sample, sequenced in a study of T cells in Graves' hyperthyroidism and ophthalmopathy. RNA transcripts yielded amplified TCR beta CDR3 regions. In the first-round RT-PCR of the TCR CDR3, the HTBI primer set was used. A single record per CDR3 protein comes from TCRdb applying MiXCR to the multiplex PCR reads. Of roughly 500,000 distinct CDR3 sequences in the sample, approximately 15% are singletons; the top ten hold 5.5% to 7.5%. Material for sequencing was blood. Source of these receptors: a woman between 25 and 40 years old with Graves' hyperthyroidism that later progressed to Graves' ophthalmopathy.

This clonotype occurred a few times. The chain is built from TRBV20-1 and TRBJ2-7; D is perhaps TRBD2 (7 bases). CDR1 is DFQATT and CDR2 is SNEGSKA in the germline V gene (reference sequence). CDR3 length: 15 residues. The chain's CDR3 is CSPRGRGRASYEQYF. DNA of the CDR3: TGCAGCCCCCGGGGGAGGGGGAGAGCGTCCTACGAGCAGTACTTC.

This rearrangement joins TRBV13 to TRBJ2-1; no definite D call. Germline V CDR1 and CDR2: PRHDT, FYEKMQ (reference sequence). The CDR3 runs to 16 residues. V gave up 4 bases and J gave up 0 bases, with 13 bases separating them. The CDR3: CASSSLTGSSYNEQFF. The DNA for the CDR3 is TGTGCCAGCAGCTCGCTTACGGGCAGCTCCTACAATGAGCAGTTCTTC.

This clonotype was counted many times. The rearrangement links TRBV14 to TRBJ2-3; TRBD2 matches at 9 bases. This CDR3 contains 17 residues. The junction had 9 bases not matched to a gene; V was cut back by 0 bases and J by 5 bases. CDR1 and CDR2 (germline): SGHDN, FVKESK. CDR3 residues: CASSQDGRGRARDTQYF. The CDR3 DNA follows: TGTGCCAGCAGCCAAGATGGCCGCGGGAGGGCCAGAGATACGCAGTATTTT.

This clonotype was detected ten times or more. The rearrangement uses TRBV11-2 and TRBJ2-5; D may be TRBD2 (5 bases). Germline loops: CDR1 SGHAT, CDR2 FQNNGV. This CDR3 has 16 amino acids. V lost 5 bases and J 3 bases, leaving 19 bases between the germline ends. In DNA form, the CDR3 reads TGTGCCAGCAGCACCCGGACTCTAGGGAGTAAAGAGACCCAGTACTTC. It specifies CASSTRTLGSKETQYF.

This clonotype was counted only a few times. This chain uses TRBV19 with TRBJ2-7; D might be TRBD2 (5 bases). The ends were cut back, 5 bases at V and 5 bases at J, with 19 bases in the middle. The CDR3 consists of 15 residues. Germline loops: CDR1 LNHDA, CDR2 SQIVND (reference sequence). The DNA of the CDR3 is TGTGCCAGTAGTCTGAGAAGTACGCGGGTTAACGAGCAGTACTTC. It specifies CASSLRSTRVNEQYF.

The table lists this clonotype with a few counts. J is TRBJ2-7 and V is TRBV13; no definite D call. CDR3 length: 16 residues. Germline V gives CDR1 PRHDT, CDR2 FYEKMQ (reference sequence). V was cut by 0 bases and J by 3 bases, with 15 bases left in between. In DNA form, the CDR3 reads TGTGCCAGCAGCTTAGGTGGACGCAGGAGTAACTACGAGCAGTACTTC. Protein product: CASSLGGRRSNYEQYF.

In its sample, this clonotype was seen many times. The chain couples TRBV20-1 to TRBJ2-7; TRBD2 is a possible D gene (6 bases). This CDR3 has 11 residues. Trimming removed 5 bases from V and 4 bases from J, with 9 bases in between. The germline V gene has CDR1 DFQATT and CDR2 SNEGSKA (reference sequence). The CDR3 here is CSAPLAYEQYF. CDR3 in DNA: TGCAGTGCTCCACTAGCTTACGAGCAGTACTTC.

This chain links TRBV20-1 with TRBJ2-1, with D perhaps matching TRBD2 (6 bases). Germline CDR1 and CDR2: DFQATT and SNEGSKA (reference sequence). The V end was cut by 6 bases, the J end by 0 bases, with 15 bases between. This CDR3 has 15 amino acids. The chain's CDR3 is CSADPRESSYNEQFF. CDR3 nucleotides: TGCAGTGCCGACCCCCGGGAGAGCTCCTACAATGAGCAGTTCTTC.

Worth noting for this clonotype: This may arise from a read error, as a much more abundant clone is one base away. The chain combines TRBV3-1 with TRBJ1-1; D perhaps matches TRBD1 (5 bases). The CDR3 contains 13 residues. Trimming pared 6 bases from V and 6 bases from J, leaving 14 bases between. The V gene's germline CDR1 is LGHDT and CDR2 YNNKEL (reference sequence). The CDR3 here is CASRGRGVPEAFF. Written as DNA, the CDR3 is TGTGCCAGCAGGGGACGGGGGGTGCCTGAAGCTTTCTTT.

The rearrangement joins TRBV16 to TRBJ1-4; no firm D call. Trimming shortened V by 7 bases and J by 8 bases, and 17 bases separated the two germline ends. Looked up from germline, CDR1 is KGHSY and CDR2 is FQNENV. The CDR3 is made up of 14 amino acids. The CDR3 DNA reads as TGTGCCAGCACCGACCCCGCGGGAGGGGAAAAACTGTTTTTT. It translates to CASTDPAGGEKLFF.

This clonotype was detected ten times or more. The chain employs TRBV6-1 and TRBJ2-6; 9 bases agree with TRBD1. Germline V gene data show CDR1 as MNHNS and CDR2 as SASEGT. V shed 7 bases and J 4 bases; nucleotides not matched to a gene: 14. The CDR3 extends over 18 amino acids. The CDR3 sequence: CASTRLRDRVGGANVLTF. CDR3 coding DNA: TGTGCCAGCACTCGACTCCGGGACAGGGTAGGAGGGGCCAACGTCCTGACTTTC.

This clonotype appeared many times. CDR3: CASSQVSFRTEAFF. CDR3 coding DNA: TGTGCCAGCAGCCAAGTTTCTTTCCGCACTGAAGCTTTCTTT. The J gene is TRBJ1-1, the V gene TRBV14; no reliable D call. This CDR3 has 14 residues. Germline loops: CDR1 SGHDN, CDR2 FVKESK. V was trimmed by 1 base and J by 4 bases, leaving 10 bases between them.

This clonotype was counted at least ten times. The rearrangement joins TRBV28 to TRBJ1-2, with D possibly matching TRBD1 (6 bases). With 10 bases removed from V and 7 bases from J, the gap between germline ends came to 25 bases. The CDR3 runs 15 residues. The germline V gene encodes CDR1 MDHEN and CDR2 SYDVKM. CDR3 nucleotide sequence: TGTGCCATAGCCCGGGACACCTCCCCGTCGGGTGGCTACACCTTC. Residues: CAIARDTSPSGGYTF.

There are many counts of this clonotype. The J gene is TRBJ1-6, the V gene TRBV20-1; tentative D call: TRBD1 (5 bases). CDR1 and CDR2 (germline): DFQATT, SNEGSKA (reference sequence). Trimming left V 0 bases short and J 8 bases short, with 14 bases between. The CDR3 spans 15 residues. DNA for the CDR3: TGCAGTGCTAGAGATAGGGCAGGGCGAGATTCACCCCTCCACTTT. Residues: CSARDRAGRDSPLHF.

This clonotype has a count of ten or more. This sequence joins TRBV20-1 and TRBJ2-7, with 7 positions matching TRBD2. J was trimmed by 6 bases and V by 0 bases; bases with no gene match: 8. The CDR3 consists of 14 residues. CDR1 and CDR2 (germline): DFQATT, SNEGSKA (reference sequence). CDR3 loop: CSARDIRLAVEQYF. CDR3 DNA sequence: TGCAGTGCTAGAGATATCCGGCTAGCGGTCGAGCAGTACTTC.

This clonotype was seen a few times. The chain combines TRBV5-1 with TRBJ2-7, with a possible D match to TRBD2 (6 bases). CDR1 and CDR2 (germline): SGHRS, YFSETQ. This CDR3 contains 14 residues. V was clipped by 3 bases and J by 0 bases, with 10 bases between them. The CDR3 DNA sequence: TGCGCCAGCAGCTGGGCCGGGAGCTCCTACGAGCAGTACTTC. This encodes CASSWAGSSYEQYF.

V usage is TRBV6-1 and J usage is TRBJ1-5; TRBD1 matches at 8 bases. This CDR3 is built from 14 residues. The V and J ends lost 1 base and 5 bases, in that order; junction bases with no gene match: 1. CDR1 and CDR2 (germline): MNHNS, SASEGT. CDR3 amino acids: CASSEGTGYQPQHF. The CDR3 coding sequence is TGTGCCAGCAGTGAAGGGACAGGGTATCAGCCCCAGCATTTT.

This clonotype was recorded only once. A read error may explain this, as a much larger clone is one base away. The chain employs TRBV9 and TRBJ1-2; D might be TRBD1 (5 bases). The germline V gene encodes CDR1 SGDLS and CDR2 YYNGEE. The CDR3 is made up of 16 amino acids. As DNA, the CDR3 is TGTGCCGGCAGCGTATGGGGGACCGTTTCCGTCTATGGCTACACCTTC. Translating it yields CAGSVWGTVSVYGYTF.

CDR3 coding DNA: TGCGCCAGCAGTGAGCGGCGGGAGGTTCGGGAGACCCAGTACTTC. Protein sequence: CASSERREVRETQYF. This chain joins TRBV10-1 and TRBJ2-5, with 8 bases that match TRBD2. CDR1 and CDR2 from the germline V gene are WNHNN and SYGVQD (reference sequence). With 2 bases clipped from V and 5 bases from J, the junction kept 7 bases outside the gene matches. CDR3 length: 15 residues.

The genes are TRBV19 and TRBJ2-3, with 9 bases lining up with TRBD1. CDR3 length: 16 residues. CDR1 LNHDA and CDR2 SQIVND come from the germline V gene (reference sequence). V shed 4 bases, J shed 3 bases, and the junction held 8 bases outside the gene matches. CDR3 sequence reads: CASSRRTGVRTDTQYF. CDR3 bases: TGTGCCAGTAGTAGAAGGACAGGGGTCAGAACAGATACGCAGTATTTT.